The 30 T cell receptor beta chains below come from one sample, sequenced in a study of technical replicates of blood from a handful of donors. Repertoires were generated with immunoSEQ multiplex PCR, while TCRdb's copy carries only in-frame clones and drops some. The sample carries about 88,000 clones, 95% recorded once. Source material: T cells isolated from PBMCs. Source of these receptors: a human donor in good health.

The chain links TRBV10-2 to TRBJ2-1, with TRBD1 as a possible D gene (5 bases). This CDR3 has 13 residues. Germline-derived CDR1 and CDR2 are WSHSY and SAAADI. V was trimmed by 7 bases and J by 4 bases, leaving 11 bases between them. The chain's CDR3 is CASKGEGYNEQFF. Here the CDR3 DNA reads TGCGCCAGCAAAGGGGAAGGGTACAATGAGCAGTTCTTC.

The rearrangement uses TRBV28 and TRBJ2-7; tentatively, D is TRBD2 (6 bases). There are 16 residues in the CDR3. V dropped 2 bases and J dropped 4 bases, with 18 bases sitting between them. Germline-derived CDR1 and CDR2 are MDHEN and SYDVKM. The CDR3, as DNA: TGTGCCAGCAGTTTACCCCACGGCGGGATCGGGTACGAGCAGTACTTC. Its protein is CASSLPHGGIGYEQYF.

The V call is TRBV18, the J call TRBJ2-1, with 7 bases fitting TRBD1. The CDR3 sequence is 14 residues long. The trim removed 8 bases at V and 4 bases at J, leaving 8 bases unmatched. In germline, CDR1 is KGHSH, CDR2 LQKENI. The CDR3 nucleotides read TGTGCCAGCGCGACAGGGACCGCATACAATGAGCAGTTCTTC. Translation: CASATGTAYNEQFF.

The chain is built from TRBV28 and TRBJ2-7, with D possibly TRBD2 on 5 matching bases. Germline CDR1 is MDHEN and CDR2 is SYDVKM. CDR3 size: 16 residues. With 4 bases removed from V and 10 bases from J, the gap between germline ends came to 26 bases. DNA for the CDR3: TGTGCCAGCAGTTCCTCAATGTCGCGGGCTCAGAGGGCTCAGTACTTC. Its protein product is CASSSSMSRAQRAQYF.

The rearrangement joins TRBV5-1 to TRBJ2-7, with TRBD2 matching 11 bases. The length of the CDR3 is 15 residues. CDR1 is SGHRS, CDR2 YFSETQ, per germline. Unmatched junction bases numbered 8, after V lost 0 bases and J lost 9 bases. In DNA form, the CDR3 reads TGCGCCAGCAGCTTGGCCGGGACTAGCGGTCCGATGCAGTACTTC. It specifies CASSLAGTSGPMQYF.

This chain links TRBV7-6 with TRBJ2-1; a weak D match, TRBD1 (5 bases). From germline, CDR1 is SGHVS and CDR2 FNYEAQ. The CDR3 runs 17 residues. Trimming took off 1 base at V and 7 bases at J, with 20 bases between the two ends. CDR3 region: CASSLGVRGFRPNEQFF. The CDR3 coding sequence is TGTGCCAGCAGCTTAGGTGTTAGGGGATTTAGGCCAAATGAGCAGTTCTTC.

The chain combines TRBV7-2 with TRBJ1-1; D gene unclear. Trimming cost V 0 bases and J 0 bases, with 8 bases left between them. In germline, CDR1 is SGHTA, CDR2 FQGNSA. The CDR3 runs to 15 residues. CDR3 nucleotide sequence: TGTGCCAGCAGCTTAGCTCCATTCATGAACACTGAAGCTTTCTTT. It encodes CASSLAPFMNTEAFF.

The chain couples TRBV11-3 to TRBJ2-5; 9 nucleotides align to TRBD2. CDR1 and CDR2 (germline): SGHNT, YENEEA. Germline trimming cut 4 bases from V and 4 bases from J; bases unmatched to any gene: 7. The CDR3 covers 15 residues. CDR3 residues: CASSSLRREGETQYF. The CDR3 coding sequence is TGTGCCAGCAGCTCCCTCAGGCGGGAGGGAGAGACCCAGTACTTC.

The chain combines TRBV10-3 with TRBJ2-1, with 12 bases lining up with TRBD1. The CDR3 consists of 18 residues. The V gene end was trimmed by 5 bases and the J gene end by 0 bases; junction bases not matched to a gene: 8. Germline CDR1 and CDR2: ENHRY and SYGVKD. This chain's CDR3 is CAISPGQGASSSYNEQFF. CDR3 DNA sequence: TGTGCCATCAGTCCGGGACAGGGGGCCTCGAGCTCCTACAATGAGCAGTTCTTC.

This chain links TRBV11-2 with TRBJ2-3; D perhaps matches TRBD2 (5 bases). CDR1 is SGHAT, CDR2 FQNNGV, per germline. This CDR3 has 14 amino acids. V was trimmed by 0 bases and J by 1 base, leaving 5 bases between them. CDR3 residues: CASSLERGTDTQYF. The CDR3 nucleotides are TGTGCCAGCAGCTTAGAGCGGGGCACAGATACGCAGTATTTT. Based on the CDR3 plus reference TRBV11-2 and TRBJ2-3, the full variable domain is EAGVAQSPRYKIIEKRQSVAFWCNPISGHATLYWYQQILGQGPKLLIQFQNNGVVDDSQLPKDRFSAERLKGVDSTLKIQPAKLEDSAVYLCASSLERGTDTQYFGPGTRLTVL.

V and J are TRBV9 and TRBJ2-1; possible D gene TRBD2, 5 bases. Germline V CDR1 and CDR2: SGDLS, YYNGEE. This CDR3 is built from 15 residues. V was clipped by 0 bases and J by 8 bases, with 15 bases between them. The CDR3 bases are TGTGCCAGCAGCGTAGAGGGAGTCCCCTTCGATGAGCAGTTCTTC. Its translation: CASSVEGVPFDEQFF.

V is TRBV5-1 and J is TRBJ2-3; 8 bases fit TRBD2. This CDR3 is 19 amino acids long. The V and J ends lost 4 bases and 2 bases, in that order; junction bases with no gene match: 18. Germline-derived CDR1 and CDR2 are SGHRS and YFSETQ. The CDR3 reads CASSPSGLAWGGHTDTQYF. For the CDR3, the DNA is TGCGCCAGCAGCCCTAGTGGACTAGCTTGGGGTGGTCACACAGATACGCAGTATTTT.

The V and J genes are TRBV7-2 and TRBJ2-5; 11 positions agree with TRBD2. This CDR3 region has 16 residues. Germline CDR1 SGHTA, CDR2 FQGNSA. After removal of 3 bases from V and 2 bases from J, the junction contained 5 bases not matched to a gene. CDR3 in amino acids: CASSFTGTSGQETQYF. In DNA, the CDR3 is TGTGCCAGCAGCTTCACCGGGACTAGCGGACAAGAGACCCAGTACTTC.

This chain uses TRBV4-1 with TRBJ1-1; 7 bases line up with TRBD1. The V gene's germline CDR1 is MGHRA and CDR2 YSYEKL. This CDR3 spans 14 amino acids. V lost 7 bases and J lost 2; bases outside the gene matches: 7. The CDR3 DNA sequence: TGCGCCAGCACTTTCAGGGGGATAAACACTGAAGCTTTCTTT. Translated, it gives CASTFRGINTEAFF.

The chain couples TRBV28 to TRBJ2-2, with a possible D match to TRBD2 (7 bases). This CDR3 contains 17 residues. Looked up from germline, CDR1 is MDHEN and CDR2 is SYDVKM. Trimming stripped 3 bases from V and 7 bases from J, with 21 bases between. This chain's CDR3 is CASSLGEGEYVGGELFF. For the CDR3, the DNA is TGTGCCAGCAGTTTGGGGGAGGGGGAATATGTCGGCGGGGAGCTGTTTTTT.

V and J are TRBV9 and TRBJ2-7; weak D call: TRBD2 (5 bases). V was cut by 0 bases and J by 4 bases, with 11 bases left in between. The CDR3 spans 14 residues. In germline, CDR1 is SGDLS, CDR2 YYNGEE. The CDR3 sequence is CASSVDVGLYEQYF. CDR3 DNA: TGTGCCAGCAGCGTAGATGTAGGACTTTACGAGCAGTACTTC.

J is TRBJ2-5 and V is TRBV11-2; D ambiguous. Per the germline V gene, CDR1 is SGHAT and CDR2 is FQNNGV. The V and J ends lost 2 bases and 5 bases respectively, with 12 bases between them. The CDR3 contains 14 residues. CDR3 sequence (DNA): TGTGCCAGCAGCTTAACCCGATGGGCCGAGACCCAGTACTTC. Translation: CASSLTRWAETQYF.

About this clone itself: A junction boundary mismatches the germline segment, possibly from a read error. The rearrangement uses TRBV20-1 and TRBJ1-2, with a tentative D call TRBD1 (6 bases). The CDR3 spans 9 residues. CDR1 is DFQATT, CDR2 SNEGSKA, per germline (reference sequence). The CDR3 DNA is TGCAGTGCGGGCCGGGACACGGCCTTC. It translates to CSAGRDTAF.

V gene TRBV9 combines with J gene TRBJ2-1; D is undetermined. The V gene's germline CDR1 is SGDLS and CDR2 YYNGEE. V shed 3 bases and J shed 7 bases, with 8 bases lying between them. This CDR3 has 12 residues. The CDR3 region has the DNA TGTGCCAGCAGCGAGAGGTCAAATGAGCAGTTCTTC. Translating gives CASSERSNEQFF. The full variable domain, rest sourced from reference TRBV9 and TRBJ2-1, is DSGVTQTPKHLITATGQRVTLRCSPRSGDLSVYWYQQSLDQGLQFLIQYYNGEERAKGNILERFSAQQFPDLHSELNLSSLELGDSALYFCASSERSNEQFFGPGTRLTVL.

The J gene is TRBJ2-1, the V gene TRBV7-3; possible D gene TRBD2, 6 bases. The CDR3 is 16 residues long. Trimming removed 2 bases from V and 0 bases from J, with 11 bases in between. Germline V gene data show CDR1 as SGHTA and CDR2 as FQGTGA. The CDR3 DNA reads as TGTGCCAGCAGCTTACGGATTAGCGGCTCCTACAATGAGCAGTTCTTC. Its translation is CASSLRISGSYNEQFF.

CDR3 region: CASSGSGNTIYF. The CDR3, as DNA: TGTGCCAGCTCGGGATCGGGAAACACCATATATTTT. The rearrangement links TRBV19 to TRBJ1-3, with D unresolved. CDR1 is LNHDA and CDR2 is SQIVND in the germline V gene (reference sequence). V lost 9 bases and J 4 bases, leaving 10 bases between the germline ends. The CDR3 length is 12 residues. The whole variable domain, remainder taken from reference TRBV19 and TRBJ1-3, is DGGITQSPKYLFRKEGQNVTLSCEQNLNHDAMYWYRQDPGQGLRLIYYSQIVNDFQKGDIAEGYSVSREKKESFPLTVTSAQKNPTAFYLCASSGSGNTIYFGEGSWLTVV.

This chain links TRBV28 with TRBJ2-3; 9 bases match TRBD2. This CDR3 is 17 amino acids long. Per the germline V gene, CDR1 is MDHEN and CDR2 is SYDVKM. V trimming: 4 bases; J trimming: 2 bases; junction bases outside the gene matches: 10. The CDR3, as DNA: TGTGCCAGCAGTTGGGGGGGACTAGCTGAAATCACAGATACGCAGTATTTT. It is translated as CASSWGGLAEITDTQYF. The full variable domain, its missing parts supplied by reference TRBV28 and TRBJ2-3, is DVKVTQSSRYLVKRTGEKVFLECVQDMDHENMFWYRQDPGLGLRLIYFSYDVKMKEKGDIPEGYSVSREKKERFSLILESASTNQTSMYLCASSWGGLAEITDTQYFGPGTRLTVL.

This chain connects TRBV20-1 to TRBJ1-4; 8 bases fit TRBD1. There are 11 residues in the CDR3. The germline V gene has CDR1 DFQATT and CDR2 SNEGSKA (reference sequence). J lost 11 bases, V lost 6 bases, and 5 bases had no gene match. The CDR3 DNA reads TGCAGTGCGAGGACAGGGCGGAAACTGTTTTTT. Translation: CSARTGRKLFF.

This clone was found a few times. The V gene is TRBV5-6, the J gene TRBJ1-4, with TRBD1 as a possible D gene (6 bases). The CDR3 contains 16 residues. From germline, CDR1 is SGHDT and CDR2 YYEEEE. With 0 bases removed from V and 5 bases from J, the gap between germline ends came to 14 bases. This CDR3 reads CASSLGIGQPNEKLFF. The DNA for the CDR3 is TGTGCCAGCAGCTTGGGAATCGGACAGCCCAATGAAAAACTGTTTTTT. Full variable domain (rest looked up from reference TRBV5-6 and TRBJ1-4): DAGVTQSPTHLIKTRGQQVTLRCSPKSGHDTVSWYQQALGQGPQFIFQYYEEEERQRGNFPDRFSGHQFPNYSSELNVNALLLGDSALYLCASSLGIGQPNEKLFFGSGTQLSVL.

The J gene is TRBJ2-2, the V gene TRBV7-8, with TRBD2 matching 7 bases. CDR1 is SGHVS and CDR2 is FQNEAQ in the germline V gene. With 5 bases clipped from V and 4 bases from J, the junction kept 10 bases outside the gene matches. The CDR3 extends over 16 amino acids. This chain's CDR3 is CASSPRGTYSTGELFF. As DNA, the CDR3 is TGTGCCAGCAGCCCGCGGGGGACCTATAGCACCGGGGAGCTGTTTTTT.

This chain uses TRBV19 with TRBJ1-5; 10 nucleotides match TRBD1. CDR3 length: 14 amino acids. The germline V gene has CDR1 LNHDA and CDR2 SQIVND (reference sequence). V lost 6 bases to trimming and J lost 5 bases; unmatched junction nucleotides: 4. CDR3 sequence reads: CASSGTGADQPQHF. The CDR3 DNA follows: TGTGCCAGTAGCGGGACAGGGGCTGATCAGCCCCAGCATTTT.

As to this clone: One junction end disagrees with the germline gene, perhaps due to a read error. The rearrangement uses TRBV14 and TRBJ2-7, with TRBD2 identical over 13 bases. The CDR3 is 14 residues long. Germline CDR1 reads SGHDN; CDR2 reads FVKESK. The DNA of the CDR3 is TGTGCCAGCAGCCCGAGGACTAGCGGGAGCCCGAAGGACTTC. This translates into CASSPRTSGSPKDF. The full variable domain, completed using reference TRBV14 and TRBJ2-7, is EAGVTQFPSHSVIEKGQTVTLRCDPISGHDNLYWYRRVMGKEIKFLLHFVKESKQDESGMPNNRFLAERTGGTYSTLKVQPAELEDSGVYFCASSPRTSGSPKDFGPGTRLTVT.

V and J are TRBV27 and TRBJ2-7; 12 positions agree with TRBD1. The CDR3 covers 16 residues. The junction had 10 bases not matched to a gene; V was cut back by 5 bases and J by 5 bases. Germline V gives CDR1 MNHEY, CDR2 SMNVEV (reference sequence). CDR3 nucleotides: TGTGCCAGCAGTGGGAGAGGGACAGGGGGCAGCGACGAGCAGTACTTC. Its protein product is CASSGRGTGGSDEQYF.

The chain uses TRBV11-2 and TRBJ2-5; TRBD2 is a possible D gene (6 bases). The V end was cut by 0 bases, the J end by 1 base, with 12 bases between. This CDR3 has 16 amino acids. Germline lookup yields CDR1 SGHAT and CDR2 FQNNGV. As DNA, the CDR3 is TGTGCCAGCAGCTTAGATATGGGAGGACCCCAAGAGACCCAGTACTTC. As protein: CASSLDMGGPQETQYF.

This sequence joins TRBV30 and TRBJ2-1, with 11 positions matching TRBD2. With V trimmed by 4 bases and J by 7 bases, 12 bases remained unmatched. CDR3 size: 16 residues. The germline V gene has CDR1 GTSNPN and CDR2 SVGIG (reference sequence). The CDR3 region has the DNA TGTGCCTGGACGGGGACTAGCGGACTCTACGGTAATGAGCAGTTCTTC. Translating it yields CAWTGTSGLYGNEQFF. Combining the CDR3 with reference TRBV30 and TRBJ2-1 gives the whole variable domain SQTIHQWPATLVQPVGSPLSLECTVEGTSNPNLYWYRQAAGRGLQLLFYSVGIGQISSEVPQNLSASRPQDRQFILSSKKLLLSDSGFYLCAWTGTSGLYGNEQFFGPGTRLTVL.